This note documents a single TCR beta chain sequence. Assay: immunoSEQ multiplex PCR; the TCRdb copy retains only in-frame clones and omits some. The sample has roughly 180,000 clones, 70% to 90% seen once; the top ten hold under 3.5%. This entry comes from a study of blood T cell repertoires in COVID-19. J gave up 1 base and V 3 bases, and 6 bases lay outside the gene matches. Germline V gene data show CDR1 as SGHRS and CDR2 as YFSETQ. This CDR3 contains 15 residues. The source material was peripheral blood. This receptor was taken from a woman under 40 with active or convalescent COVID-19. This chain links TRBV5-1 with TRBJ2-5, with 7 nucleotides matching TRBD2. The CDR3 sequence: CASSWNPGGQETQYF. The CDR3 DNA reads TGCGCCAGCAGCTGGAACCCGGGGGGCCAAGAGACCCAGTACTTC.